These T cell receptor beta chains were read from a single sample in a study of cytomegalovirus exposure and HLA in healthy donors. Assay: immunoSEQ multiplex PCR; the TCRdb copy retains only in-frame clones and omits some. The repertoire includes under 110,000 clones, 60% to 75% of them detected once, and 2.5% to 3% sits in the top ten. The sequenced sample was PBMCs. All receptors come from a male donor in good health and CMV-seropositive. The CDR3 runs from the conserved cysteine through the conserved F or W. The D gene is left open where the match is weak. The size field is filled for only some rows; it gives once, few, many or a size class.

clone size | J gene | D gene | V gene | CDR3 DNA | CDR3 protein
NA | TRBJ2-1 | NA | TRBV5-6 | TGTGCCAGCAGCTCCCGGGCCGGGAATAACAATGAGCAGTTCTTC | CASSSRAGNNNEQFF
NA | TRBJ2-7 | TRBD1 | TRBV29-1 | TGCAGCGGAACGACGGGACAGGCCCCCGAGCAGTACTTC | CSGTTGQAPEQYF
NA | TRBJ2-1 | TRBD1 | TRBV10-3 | TGTGCCATCATGGTGGGACAGGGCCCCGCCGACGAGCAGTTCTTC | CAIMVGQGPADEQFF
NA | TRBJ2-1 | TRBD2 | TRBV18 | TGTGCCAGCTCACCACCTAGCGGGGGGGTTGCCCCCGTTGAGCAGTTCTTC | CASSPPSGGVAPVEQFF
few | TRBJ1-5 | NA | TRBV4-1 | TGCGCCAGCAGCCAAGATAGCAATCAGCCCCAGAATTTT | CASSQDSNQPQNF
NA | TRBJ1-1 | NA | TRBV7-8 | TGTGCCAGCAGCTTAGTTGACTCAGTCATGAACACTGAAGCTTTCTTT | CASSLVDSVMNTEAFF
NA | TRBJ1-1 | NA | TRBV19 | TGTGCCAGTAGTAAGGCGGGTGAAGCTTTCTTT | CASSKAGEAFF
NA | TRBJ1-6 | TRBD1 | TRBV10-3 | TGTGCCATCACCGGGACAGAGAATTCACCCCTCCACTTT | CAITGTENSPLHF
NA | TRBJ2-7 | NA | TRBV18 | TGTGCCAGCTCACCGATAGGGACATCCTACGAGCAGTACTTC | CASSPIGTSYEQYF
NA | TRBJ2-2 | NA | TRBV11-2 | TGTGCCAGCAGCTTAGGCCGAGGAGGCCAAACCGAGGGGTTTTTT | CASSLGRGGQTEGFF
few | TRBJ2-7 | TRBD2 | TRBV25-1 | TGTGCCAGCAGGTCACCGGGGACTAGCGGATACGAGCAGTACTTC | CASRSPGTSGYEQYF
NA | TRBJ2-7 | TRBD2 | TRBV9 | TGTGCCAGCAGCGTAGGGCTAGCGGGTGCCTACGAGCAGTACTTC | CASSVGLAGAYEQYF
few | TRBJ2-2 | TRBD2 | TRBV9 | TGTGCCAGCAGCGTAGACGGGGGACTAGCGGTTAACACCGGGGAGCTGTTTTTT | CASSVDGGLAVNTGELFF
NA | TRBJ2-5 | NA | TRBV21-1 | NA | CASSKVARGSVETQYF
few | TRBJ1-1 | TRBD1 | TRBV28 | TGTGCCAGCAGTTTAGGGGACAGGGTCACGGACACTGAAGCTTTCTTT | CASSLGDRVTDTEAFF
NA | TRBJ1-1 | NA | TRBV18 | TGTGCCAGCTCACCCAACAGGGACACTGAAGCTTTCTTT | CASSPNRDTEAFF
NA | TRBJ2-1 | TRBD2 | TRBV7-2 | TGTGCCAGCACCTCTGGTAGCGGGAGTAATGAGCAGTTCTTC | CASTSGSGSNEQFF
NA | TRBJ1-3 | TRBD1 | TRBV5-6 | TGTGCCAGCAGCTTGGCCCGGGACAGGGCACTCTCTGGAAACACCATATATTTT | CASSLARDRALSGNTIYF
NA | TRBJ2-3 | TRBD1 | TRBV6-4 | TGTGCCAGCAGTACCGGGGTCCTCACAGGGGTGCAGTATTTT | CASSTGVLTGVQYF
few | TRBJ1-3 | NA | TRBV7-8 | TGTGCCAGCAGCCCCTCCCGGGGTACTGGAAACACCATATATTTT | CASSPSRGTGNTIYF
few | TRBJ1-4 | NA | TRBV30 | TGTGCCTGGAGCCCGGGCAGGGGTAGTGAAAAACTGTTTTTT | CAWSPGRGSEKLFF
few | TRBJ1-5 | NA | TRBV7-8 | TGTGCCAGCAGCTCCGCCGGGAGGGAAGGTATTGGCTCTAGCAATCAGCCCCAGCATTTT | CASSSAGREGIGSSNQPQHF
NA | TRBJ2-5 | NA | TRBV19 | TGTGCCAGTAGCCCTGTCGCCAGGGAGACCCAGTACTTC | CASSPVARETQYF
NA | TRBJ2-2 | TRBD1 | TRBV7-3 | TGTGCCAGCAGGCAGGGACAGGGCGACGTCGGGGAGCTGTTTTTT | CASRQGQGDVGELFF
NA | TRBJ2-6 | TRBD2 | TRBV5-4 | TGTGCCAGCAGCGGGGGACTAGCGGCCCACATGGCTGGGGCCAACGTCCTGACTTTC | CASSGGLAAHMAGANVLTF
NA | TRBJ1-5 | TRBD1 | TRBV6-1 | TGTGCCAGCATGCGAGACAGGGCGAACCAGCCCCAGCATTTT | CASMRDRANQPQHF
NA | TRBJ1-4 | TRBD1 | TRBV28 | TGTGCCAGCAGTAAAGGGACAGAACCCGCCAAGAAACTGTTTTTT | CASSKGTEPAKKLFF
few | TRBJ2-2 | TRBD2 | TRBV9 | TGTGCCAGCAGCGTAGGGACTAGCGGATTCACCGGGGAGCTGTTTTTT | CASSVGTSGFTGELFF
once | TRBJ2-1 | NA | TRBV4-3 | TGCGCCAGCAGCCAAGAGTTGTACGGAGGAGGGGTGTACAATGAGCAGTTCTTC | CASSQELYGGGVYNEQFF
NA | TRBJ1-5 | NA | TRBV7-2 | TGTGCCAGCAGCTTAGCGGGGGGGTATAGCAATCAGCCCCAGCATTTT | CASSLAGGYSNQPQHF
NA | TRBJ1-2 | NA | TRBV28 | TGTGCCAGCAGTTTAGGCAGTTCTTTGTATGGCTACACCTTC | CASSLGSSLYGYTF
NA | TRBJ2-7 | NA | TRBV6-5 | TGTGCCAGCAGTCGCCTAGCGCAGGCCTACGAGCAGTACTTC | CASSRLAQAYEQYF
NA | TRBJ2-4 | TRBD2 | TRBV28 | TGTGCCAGCATCAGCGGGATAGGTATTCAGTACTTC | CASISGIGIQYF